The next 6 T cell receptor beta chains were all read from a single sample in a study of Ad26.COV2.S vaccination and SARS-CoV-2 variants. The data were produced by immunoSEQ multiplex PCR, yet TCRdb's version contains in-frame clones alone and is incomplete. The sample has just over 350,000 clones; around 90% are singletons. The sequences come from peripheral blood, collected after recovery from COVID-19. The receptors derive from a human donor who had recovered from COVID-19.

The chain is built from TRBV7-2 and TRBJ2-2; no clear D gene. The germline CDR1 and CDR2 sequences are SGHTA and FQGNSA. This CDR3 comprises 11 residues. V was pared by 5 bases and J by 9 bases, with 7 bases between. CDR3 loop: CASSRQRELFF. In DNA form, the CDR3 reads TGTGCCAGCAGCCGCCAACGGGAGCTGTTTTTT.

The chain is built from TRBV6-1 and TRBJ1-1, with 10 bases fitting TRBD1. Germline V gene sequence: CDR1 MNHNS, CDR2 SASEGT. The CDR3 runs 15 residues. V lost 5 bases and J lost 4; bases outside the gene matches: 7. The CDR3 sequence is CASSPPGTGATEAFF. The CDR3 bases are TGTGCCAGCAGTCCTCCCGGGACAGGGGCCACTGAAGCTTTCTTT.

The chain is built from TRBV7-8 and TRBJ1-2, with D perhaps TRBD1 (5 bases). V was pared by 5 bases and J by 4 bases, with 14 bases between. CDR1 is SGHVS and CDR2 is FQNEAQ in the germline V gene. The CDR3 totals 14 residues. The CDR3 DNA follows: TGTGCCAGCAGCCCTCAGGGTTTAAGCTATGGCTACACCTTC. Translated, it gives CASSPQGLSYGYTF. The whole variable domain, filled in from reference TRBV7-8 and TRBJ1-2, reads GAGVSQSPRYKVAKRGQDVALRCDPISGHVSLFWYQQALGQGPEFLTYFQNEAQLDKSGLPSDRFFAERPEGSVSTLKIQRTQQEDSAVYLCASSPQGLSYGYTFGSGTRLTVV.

The chain couples TRBV7-6 to TRBJ2-1, with D possibly being TRBD1 (6 bases). This CDR3 is 16 amino acids long. Deletions cut 6 bases from V and 3 bases from J, with 18 bases between. In germline, CDR1 is SGHVS, CDR2 FNYEAQ. The CDR3 region has the DNA TGTGCCAGCAGTCCCTCCTCTGTACAGGGCTACAATGAGCAGTTCTTC. Its protein is CASSPSSVQGYNEQFF.

This chain links TRBV13 with TRBJ2-5; possibly TRBD1 for D (5 bases). CDR1 and CDR2 from the germline V gene are PRHDT and FYEKMQ (reference sequence). Trimming took 1 base from V and 5 from J, leaving 5 bases between them. The CDR3 covers 12 residues. The CDR3 protein is CASSLDRETQYF. CDR3 nucleotides: TGTGCCAGCAGCTTAGACAGGGAGACCCAGTACTTC. The variable domain in full, with the rest retrieved from reference TRBV13 and TRBJ2-5, is AAGVIQSPRHLIKEKRETATLKCYPIPRHDTVYWYQQGPGQDPQFLISFYEKMQSDKGSIPDRFSAQQFSDYHSELNMSSLELGDSALYFCASSLDRETQYFGPGTRLLVL.

The rearrangement joins TRBV2 to TRBJ1-5, with no clear D. CDR1 and CDR2 from the germline V gene are SNHLY and FYNNEI. The V end lost 2 bases, the J end lost 4 bases, and 12 bases lay between the germline ends. CDR3 length: 15 residues. The CDR3 spells CASSEPGRRNQPQHF. In DNA, the CDR3 is TGTGCCAGCAGTGAACCGGGCCGGAGGAATCAGCCCCAGCATTTT.